Described below is a single T cell receptor (beta chain) sequence and its context. The data were taken from a study of blood T cell repertoires in COVID-19. Study details: The United States, Italy and Spain were the sources of the acute and convalescent COVID-19 samples. T cells, B-cell-depleted T cells, or PBMCs supplied cDNA or gDNA.

With 6 bases removed from V and 4 bases from J, the gap between germline ends came to 12 bases. The germline V gene has CDR1 SEHNR and CDR2 FQNEAQ (reference sequence). The CDR3 loop spans 13 amino acids. Original methodology: Quantification of nucleated cells was approximated via reference gene primer amplification. The protocol was immunoSEQ multiplex PCR, while the TCRdb copy is restricted to in-frame clones and leaves out a portion. V and J calls and clone size are given by that table; D and trimming were obtained from the DNA. The sample carries some 150,000 clones, approximately 87% recorded once.

Source material: peripheral blood. The chain combines TRBV7-9 with TRBJ1-2; the D is unclear. This receptor was identified in a woman in her thirties or forties with acute or convalescent COVID-19. CDR3 sequence: CASSFSEAYGYTF. The CDR3 coding sequence is TGTGCCAGCAGTTTCTCCGAGGCCTATGGCTACACCTTC.